These T cell receptor beta chains were read from a single sample in a study of response to subunit inactivated influenza vaccine. TCRdb called the RT-PCR reads again in MiXCR, with one record for every CDR3 protein. The repertoire holds around 300,000 distinct CDR3 sequences, with about 20% as singletons. The sample here was PBMCs from blood, taken about 20 months after vaccination. These receptors all come from a man aged 45-69 years who received an inactivated influenza vaccine. CDR3s leave out the opening cysteine and the closing phenylalanine or tryptophan. The listing skips clone size in some rows; elsewhere it reads once, few, many or a size class.

size,J,length,V,CDR3
few,TRBJ2-2,11,TRBV20-1,SARDDGTGELF
-,TRBJ2-5,13,TRBV20-1,SARNGQGLGETQY
-,TRBJ2-1,13,TRBV30,AWSLGGQTYNEQF
-,TRBJ1-5,13,TRBV6-1,ASIDRGLGNQPQH
-,TRBJ2-1,12,TRBV12-3/TRBV12-4,ASSPTGAYNEQF
many,TRBJ1-6,12,TRBV20-1,SARDARGGSPLH
few,TRBJ2-3,13,TRBV5-1,ASSSMDSRTDTQY
-,TRBJ2-1,14,TRBV28,ASSFYGTSAYNEQF
-,TRBJ2-1,16,TRBV6-2/TRBV6-3,ASSYSRNRGFSYNEQF
-,TRBJ1-5,14,TRBV25-1,ASSDRGTASNQPQH
few,TRBJ1-1,10,TRBV20-1,SARGGYTEAF
-,TRBJ1-1,9,TRBV11-1,AGDRNTEAF
-,TRBJ2-5,11,TRBV29-1,SVSQAFQETQY
-,TRBJ2-2,12,TRBV9,ASSVQGNTGELF
-,TRBJ2-7,11,TRBV12-3/TRBV12-4,ASSLATSYEQY
few,TRBJ1-1,12,TRBV7-9,ASSLLIVNTEAF
-,TRBJ1-1,13,TRBV4-3,ASSQGVGMNTEAF
few,TRBJ2-3,11,TRBV7-2,ASSPDWGDTQY
-,TRBJ1-1,12,TRBV6-7,ASSYPDRGTEAF
few,TRBJ2-3,14,TRBV3-1,ASSQRAAGVGDTQY
few,TRBJ2-5,13,TRBV21-1,ASSNEVAVWETQY
few,TRBJ2-1,12,TRBV7-2,ASSFGGTINEQF
-,TRBJ1-6,12,TRBV2,ASTRNQDNSPLQ
few,TRBJ2-3,15,TRBV27,ASSLSWRERGTDTQY
few,TRBJ1-2,12,TRBV9,ASSVAGRLYGYT
-,TRBJ2-3,17,TRBV11-1,ASSLWVFVAGTLTDTQY
many,TRBJ2-1,16,TRBV20-1,SASPRRRLAGVHNEQF